This T cell receptor beta chain stems from a study of Graves' ophthalmopathy and Graves' hyperthyroidism. Findings and limits, study-wide: The majority of expanded thyroid clonotypes above 0.001 frequency also occurred in blood.

Losses at the gene ends were 5 bases for V and 6 bases for J; bases not matched to a gene: 9. This CDR3 is built from 14 residues. The germline V gene has CDR1 SGHAT and CDR2 FQNNGV. The study amplified TCR beta CDR3 regions using RNA transcripts. Scientists carried out first-round RT-PCR using HTBI primers and then a second-round multiplex PCR. TCRdb fed the multiplex PCR reads into MiXCR, producing one record per CDR3 protein. The table has some 1.1 million distinct CDR3 sequences, about 38% seen once; the top ten hold over 8.5%. About this clonotype: The target antigen is unknown.

The TCR sequence derives from an adult man with Graves' hyperthyroidism. The sample comprised peripheral blood or thyroid tissue (not recorded which). The V and J genes are TRBV11-2 and TRBJ1-1; 7 bases match TRBD1. This chain's CDR3 is CASSTQQGIPEAFF. In DNA, the CDR3 is TGTGCCAGCAGCACGCAACAGGGGATCCCTGAAGCTTTCTTT.